The 26 T cell receptor beta chains listed next were all sequenced from one sample in a study of high-grade serous ovarian cancer treatment subgroups. Tumor samples were taken before definitive surgery or chemotherapy. TCRdb's copy holds only in-frame clones and misses some; the assay was immunoSEQ multiplex PCR. Of thousands of clones listed, 82% are singletons. Sequenced: tumor tissue. The receptors come from a human donor with high-grade serous ovarian cancer.

The V call is TRBV6-6, the J call TRBJ1-5, with D unclear. Germline V gene data show CDR1 as MNHNY and CDR2 as SVGAGI (reference sequence). The length of the CDR3 is 12 residues. The germline V and J ends were trimmed by 7 bases and 2 bases, with 6 bases remaining between them. The CDR3, as DNA: TGTGCCAGCACCCGTGGCAATCAGCCCCAGCATTTT. This codes for CASTRGNQPQHF.

This clone was seen only once. This rearrangement joins TRBV2 to TRBJ1-2; possibly TRBD1 for D (5 bases). This CDR3 has 13 residues. Germline CDR1 and CDR2: SNHLY and FYNNEI. The V gene lost 7 bases and the J gene lost 8 bases, with 17 bases spanning the gap. The CDR3 nucleotides read TGTGCCAGCAATGCCGGGGGAATGGAGGGCTACACCTTC. Translating gives CASNAGGMEGYTF.

This rearrangement joins TRBV11-3 to TRBJ1-1; D call uncertain. The length of the CDR3 is 15 residues. V shed 3 bases and J shed 4 bases, with 15 bases lying between them. Germline CDR1 SGHNT, CDR2 YENEEA. The CDR3 nucleotides read TGTGCCAGCAGCTTCGTCGGGCTCCGGGCCACTGAAGCTTTCTTT. Its translation: CASSFVGLRATEAFF.

V and J are TRBV5-1 and TRBJ2-7, with D hard to call. The CDR3 has 14 residues. Trimming pared 5 bases from V and 2 bases from J, leaving 14 bases between. Germline V gene lookup returns CDR1 SGHRS and CDR2 YFSETQ. This CDR3 reads CASSQFGSTYEQYF. For the CDR3, the DNA is TGCGCCAGCAGTCAGTTTGGCAGCACCTACGAGCAGTACTTC.

This chain links TRBV9 with TRBJ2-3; D remains unclear. CDR1 and CDR2 from the germline V gene are SGDLS and YYNGEE. V was cut by 0 bases and J by 5 bases, with 7 bases left in between. The CDR3 has 13 residues. The CDR3 spells CASSVALGDTQYF. Written as DNA, the CDR3 is TGTGCCAGCAGCGTAGCTCTTGGAGATACGCAGTATTTT. Full variable domain (remainder filled in from reference TRBV9 and TRBJ2-3): DSGVTQTPKHLITATGQRVTLRCSPRSGDLSVYWYQQSLDQGLQFLIQYYNGEERAKGNILERFSAQQFPDLHSELNLSSLELGDSALYFCASSVALGDTQYFGPGTRLTVL.

The V and J genes are TRBV7-6 and TRBJ1-6; TRBD1 aligns across 9 bases. Germline V lookup: CDR1 SGHVS, CDR2 FNYEAQ. The V segment lost 1 base and the J segment 6 bases; nucleotides outside the gene matches: 1. CDR3 length equals 15 residues. The CDR3 sequence is CASSLDRGPNSPLHF. The CDR3, as DNA: TGTGCCAGCAGCTTAGACAGGGGGCCTAATTCACCCCTCCACTTT.

The table lists this clone with a few counts. The J gene is TRBJ1-1, the V gene TRBV2; tentatively, D is TRBD1 (5 bases). This CDR3 is built from 13 residues. Germline CDR1 and CDR2: SNHLY and FYNNEI. V gave up 8 bases and J gave up 5 bases, with 15 bases separating them. CDR3 in amino acids: CASHTGGLTEAFF. DNA for the CDR3: TGTGCCAGCCATACTGGGGGATTAACTGAAGCTTTCTTT.

A remark on this clone: One end of the junction varies from germline; a read error may be responsible. Other DNA sequences of this sample code for an identical CDR3. The rearrangement uses TRBV19 and TRBJ2-2, with D possibly matching TRBD2 (5 bases). Germline V gives CDR1 LNHDA, CDR2 SQIVND (reference sequence). The CDR3 covers 13 residues. The CDR3, as DNA: TGTGCTAGTAAACGGGGTTGGACCGGGGAGCTGTTTTTT. The encoded protein is CASKRGWTGELFF. The full variable domain, in which reference TRBV19 and TRBJ2-2 provide the parts outside the CDR3, is DGGITQSPKYLFRKEGQNVTLSCEQNLNHDAMYWYRQDPGQGLRLIYYSQIVNDFQKGDIAEGYSVSREKKESFPLTVTSAQKNPTAFYLCASKRGWTGELFFGEGSRLTVL.

The V gene is TRBV18, the J gene TRBJ1-1, with D possibly matching TRBD1 (5 bases). CDR1 KGHSH and CDR2 LQKENI come from the germline V gene. Trimming took 1 base from V and 1 from J, leaving 13 bases between them. This CDR3 has 16 amino acids. The CDR3 spells CASSPLQGEPNTEAFF. CDR3 nucleotide sequence: TGTGCCAGCTCACCACTGCAGGGAGAACCGAACACTGAAGCTTTCTTT.

This chain uses TRBV7-2 with TRBJ1-3; no firm D call. The CDR3 extends over 14 amino acids. The V end was cut by 0 bases, the J end by 3 bases, with 6 bases between. Looked up from germline, CDR1 is SGHTA and CDR2 is FQGNSA. The CDR3 sequence is CASSLARGGNTIYF. The DNA for the CDR3 is TGTGCCAGCAGCTTAGCGCGAGGTGGAAACACCATATATTTT.

CDR3 loop: CASSPDGASNEKLFF. CDR3 nucleotides: TGTGCCAGCTCACCAGATGGGGCGTCTAATGAAAAACTGTTTTTT. The chain uses TRBV18 and TRBJ1-4, with TRBD1 as a possible D gene (5 bases). CDR1 and CDR2 (germline): KGHSH, LQKENI. The CDR3 runs 15 residues. Trimming took 2 bases from V and 3 from J, leaving 10 bases between them.

In this sample, this clone turned up once. This chain links TRBV27 with TRBJ2-7, with 8 bases that match TRBD1. CDR3 size: 14 residues. V dropped 6 bases and J dropped 3; count of bases not matched to a gene: 7. Germline CDR1 reads MNHEY; CDR2 reads SMNVEV (reference sequence). The CDR3: CASSSQGAFYEQYF. The CDR3, as DNA: TGTGCCAGCAGCAGCCAGGGGGCATTCTACGAGCAGTACTTC.

The rearrangement joins TRBV11-2 to TRBJ2-5; D is perhaps TRBD1 (5 bases). Germline-derived CDR1 and CDR2 are SGHAT and FQNNGV. The CDR3 length is 14 residues. Trimming pared 3 bases from V and 2 bases from J, leaving 10 bases between. Written as DNA, the CDR3 is TGTGCCAGCAGCTTTACACAGGCGCAAGAGACCCAGTACTTC. Translation gives CASSFTQAQETQYF.

This clone was seen only a few times. The chain carries TRBV5-4 and TRBJ1-3, with D possibly matching TRBD1 (5 bases). CDR3 length equals 15 residues. Germline CDR1 SGHNT, CDR2 YYREEE (reference sequence). With 0 bases removed from V and 2 bases from J, the gap between germline ends came to 9 bases. CDR3 sequence reads: CASSLGAGPGNTIYF. The CDR3 nucleotides read TGTGCCAGCAGCTTGGGGGCAGGGCCTGGAAACACCATATATTTT.

The V and J genes are TRBV6-1 and TRBJ2-7, with D possibly TRBD2 on 6 matching bases. This CDR3 is 13 amino acids long. CDR1 MNHNS and CDR2 SASEGT come from the germline V gene. The V gene lost 10 bases and the J gene lost 2 bases, with 15 bases spanning the gap. The CDR3 DNA reads as TGTGCCACCCCGGGACTTCAGCCCTACGAGCAGTACTTC. Residues: CATPGLQPYEQYF.

The chain carries TRBV5-6 and TRBJ1-5; possibly TRBD1 for D (6 bases). The CDR3 spans 14 residues. Germline loops: CDR1 SGHDT, CDR2 YYEEEE. Trimming left V 3 bases short and J 7 bases short, with 14 bases between. CDR3 amino acids: CASSWGGHPQPQHF. For the CDR3, the DNA is TGTGCCAGCAGCTGGGGGGGGCACCCACAGCCCCAGCATTTT.

The sample holds one count of this clone. This chain uses TRBV19 with TRBJ2-3; TRBD1 aligns across 9 bases. The CDR3 runs to 14 residues. Germline V gene lookup returns CDR1 LNHDA and CDR2 SQIVND (reference sequence). Trimming took 3 bases from V and 6 from J; bases not matched to a gene: 4. CDR3 amino acids: CASSMGQGMDTQYF. The CDR3 DNA follows: TGTGCCAGTAGTATGGGACAGGGTATGGATACGCAGTATTTT.

This sequence joins TRBV19 and TRBJ2-5; D ambiguous. CDR1 and CDR2 (germline): LNHDA, SQIVND (reference sequence). This CDR3 is 14 amino acids long. V gave up 10 bases and J gave up 0 bases, with 15 bases separating them. CDR3 loop: CATSVLADQETQYF. The DNA of the CDR3 is TGTGCCACCTCCGTTTTAGCAGACCAAGAGACCCAGTACTTC.

This chain joins TRBV7-2 and TRBJ2-5, with 7 bases matching TRBD2. The CDR3 has 14 amino acids. Germline V gene data show CDR1 as SGHTA and CDR2 as FQGNSA. V was clipped by 4 bases and J by 0 bases; unmatched bases: 2. The DNA of the CDR3 is TGTGCCAGCAGCTGGAGCGGGGACCAAGAGACCCAGTACTTC. This encodes CASSWSGDQETQYF.

The rearrangement joins TRBV18 to TRBJ2-5, with D uncertain. The germline gives CDR1 KGHSH, CDR2 LQKENI. The CDR3 is 12 residues long. V was clipped by 2 bases and J by 2 bases, with 3 bases between them. CDR3 in DNA: TGTGCCAGCTCACCAGGGCAAGAGACCCAGTACTTC. It yields the protein CASSPGQETQYF.

The rearrangement joins TRBV13 to TRBJ1-2, with D possibly being TRBD1 (6 bases). V was shortened by 2 bases and J by 6 bases, with 19 bases between the two germline ends. The CDR3 is 16 amino acids. Looked up from germline, CDR1 is PRHDT and CDR2 is FYEKMQ (reference sequence). CDR3 protein: CASSLQGWGLTDGYTF. In nucleotides, the CDR3 is TGTGCCAGCAGCTTACAGGGGTGGGGGTTGACGGATGGCTACACCTTC.

The genes are TRBV18 and TRBJ1-1; TRBD1 matches at 7 bases. CDR1 is KGHSH and CDR2 is LQKENI in the germline V gene. This CDR3 is built from 12 residues. V trimming: 2 bases; J trimming: 10 bases; junction bases outside the gene matches: 4. Here the CDR3 reads CASSPSGGSAFF. CDR3 DNA: TGTGCCAGCTCACCATCAGGGGGTTCAGCTTTCTTT.

This clone was picked up a small number of times. The genes are TRBV7-8 and TRBJ2-7; D not certain. V gave up 0 bases and J gave up 1 base, with 7 bases separating them. Germline assignment: CDR1 SGHVS and CDR2 FQNEAQ. CDR3 size: 14 residues. The CDR3 nucleotides are TGTGCCAGCAGCTTAGCTCACCTATCCTACGAGCAGTACTTC. As protein: CASSLAHLSYEQYF.

CDR3 in DNA: TGTGCCAGTAGTATTTTCGCCACTAGCCCCTCCTACAATGAGCAGTTCTTC. Its translation is CASSIFATSPSYNEQFF. V and J are TRBV19 and TRBJ2-1; possible D gene TRBD2, 6 bases. V was clipped by 3 bases and J by 0 bases, with 15 bases between them. CDR1 LNHDA and CDR2 SQIVND come from the germline V gene (reference sequence). The length of the CDR3 is 17 residues.

The chain recombines TRBV11-1 with TRBJ1-4; 9 positions agree with TRBD1. With V trimmed by 5 bases and J by 6 bases, 7 bases remained unmatched. Germline V gene sequence: CDR1 SGHAT, CDR2 FQDESV (reference sequence). This CDR3 has 15 residues. CDR3 sequence (DNA): TGTGCCAGCAGCCGACGACAGGGGGTTGATGAAAAACTGTTTTTT. It translates to CASSRRQGVDEKLFF.

V and J are TRBV5-1 and TRBJ1-3, with 10 bases matching TRBD1. This CDR3 contains 17 residues. Germline V lookup: CDR1 SGHRS, CDR2 YFSETQ. V lost 6 bases and J lost 0; bases outside the gene matches: 9. This CDR3 is CASTSGTGATSGNTIYF. The CDR3 DNA follows: TGCGCCAGCACATCCGGGACAGGGGCTACCTCTGGAAACACCATATATTTT.